This TCR beta chain emerged from a study of Graves' ophthalmopathy and Graves' hyperthyroidism. General study results and limits: Blood samples also showed most expanded thyroid clonotypes exceeding 0.001 frequency.

Transcripts of RNA were the source for amplifying TCR beta CDR3 regions. Second-round multiplex PCR followed a first-round RT-PCR using HTBI primers. TCRdb re-called the multiplex PCR reads with MiXCR, one entry per CDR3 protein. Of about 740,000 distinct CDR3 sequences in the sample, around 40% were seen once. In this sample, this clonotype turned up many times. Its specificity is unknown. The sequenced sample was peripheral blood. This TCR came from an adult man with Graves' ophthalmopathy.

CDR3 loop: CSASSGRNTEAFF. Here the CDR3 DNA reads TGCAGTGCTAGTTCAGGGAGGAACACTGAAGCTTTCTTT. This chain links TRBV20-1 with TRBJ1-1; a weak D match, TRBD1 (5 bases). Germline loops: CDR1 DFQATT, CDR2 SNEGSKA (reference sequence). The CDR3 spans 13 residues. Trimming stripped 3 bases from V and 1 base from J, with 9 bases between.